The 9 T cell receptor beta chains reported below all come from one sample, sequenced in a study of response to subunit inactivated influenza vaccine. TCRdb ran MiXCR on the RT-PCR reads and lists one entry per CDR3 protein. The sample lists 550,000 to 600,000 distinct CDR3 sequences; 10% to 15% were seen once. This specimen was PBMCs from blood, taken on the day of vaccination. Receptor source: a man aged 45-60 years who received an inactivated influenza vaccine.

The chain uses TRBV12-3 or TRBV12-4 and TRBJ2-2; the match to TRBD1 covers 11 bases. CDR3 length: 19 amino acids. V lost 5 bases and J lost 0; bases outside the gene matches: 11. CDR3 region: CASSLRDRGFSPNTGELFF. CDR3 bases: TGTGCCAGCAGTCTCCGGGACAGGGGGTTCTCACCGAACACCGGGGAGCTGTTTTTT.

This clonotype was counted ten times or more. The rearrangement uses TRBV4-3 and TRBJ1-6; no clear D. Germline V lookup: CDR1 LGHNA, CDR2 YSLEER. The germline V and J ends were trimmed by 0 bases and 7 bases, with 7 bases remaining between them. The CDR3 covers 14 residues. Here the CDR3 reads CASSQDHRNSPLHF. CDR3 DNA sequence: TGCGCCAGCAGCCAAGATCATCGGAATTCACCCCTCCACTTT.

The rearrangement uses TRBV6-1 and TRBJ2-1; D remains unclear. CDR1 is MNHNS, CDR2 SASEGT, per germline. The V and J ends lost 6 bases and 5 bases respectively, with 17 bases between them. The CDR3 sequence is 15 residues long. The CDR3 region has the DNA TGTGCCAGCAGGCCCGAAACTCTCGCTAACAATGAGCAGTTCTTC. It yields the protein CASRPETLANNEQFF.

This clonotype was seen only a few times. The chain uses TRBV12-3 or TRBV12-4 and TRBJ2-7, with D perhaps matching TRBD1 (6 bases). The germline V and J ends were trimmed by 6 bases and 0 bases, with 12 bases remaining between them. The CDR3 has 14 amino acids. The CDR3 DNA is TGTGCCAGCAGGGGGACATACAGCTCCTACGAGCAGTACTTC. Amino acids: CASRGTYSSYEQYF.

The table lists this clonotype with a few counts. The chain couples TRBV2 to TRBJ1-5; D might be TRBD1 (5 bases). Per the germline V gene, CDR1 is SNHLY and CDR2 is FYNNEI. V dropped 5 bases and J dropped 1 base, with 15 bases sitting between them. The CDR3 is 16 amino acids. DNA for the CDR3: TGTGCCAGCAGTCCCGTGGGGGGTCGGAGCAATCAGCCCCAGCATTTT. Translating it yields CASSPVGGRSNQPQHF. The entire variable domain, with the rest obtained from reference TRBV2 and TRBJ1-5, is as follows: EPEVTQTPSHQVTQMGQEVILRCVPISNHLYFYWYRQILGQKVEFLVSFYNNEISEKSEIFDDQFSVERPDGSNFTLKIRSTKLEDSAMYFCASSPVGGRSNQPQHFGDGTRLSIL.

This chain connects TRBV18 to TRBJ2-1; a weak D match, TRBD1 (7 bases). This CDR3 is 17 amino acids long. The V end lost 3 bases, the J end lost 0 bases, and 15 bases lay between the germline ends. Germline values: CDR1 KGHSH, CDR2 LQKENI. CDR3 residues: CASSPDHRGGSYNEQFF. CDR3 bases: TGTGCCAGCTCACCGGACCACAGGGGAGGCTCCTACAATGAGCAGTTCTTC.

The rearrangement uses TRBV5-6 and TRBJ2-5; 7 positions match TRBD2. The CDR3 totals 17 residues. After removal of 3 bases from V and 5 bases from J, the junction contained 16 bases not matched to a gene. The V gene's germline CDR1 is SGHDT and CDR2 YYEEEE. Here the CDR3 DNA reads TGTGCCAGCAGCTCCCCCGGGACTATGGGCGGCCAGGAGACCCAGTACTTC. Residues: CASSSPGTMGGQETQYF.

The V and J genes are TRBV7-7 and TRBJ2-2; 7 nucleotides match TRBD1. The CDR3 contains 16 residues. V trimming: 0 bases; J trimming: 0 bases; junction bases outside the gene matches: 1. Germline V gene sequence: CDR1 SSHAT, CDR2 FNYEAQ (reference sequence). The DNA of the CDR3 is TGTGCCAGCAGCTTAGCGCAGGGGGCGAACACCGGGGAGCTGTTTTTT. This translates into CASSLAQGANTGELFF.

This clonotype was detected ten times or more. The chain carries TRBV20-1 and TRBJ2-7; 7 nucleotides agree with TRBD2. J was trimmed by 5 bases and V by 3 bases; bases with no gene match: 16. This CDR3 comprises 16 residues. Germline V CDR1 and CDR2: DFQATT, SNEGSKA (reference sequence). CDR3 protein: CSASGAGGRAVDEQYF. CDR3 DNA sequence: TGCAGTGCTAGTGGGGCTGGTGGGAGGGCCGTCGACGAGCAGTACTTC.